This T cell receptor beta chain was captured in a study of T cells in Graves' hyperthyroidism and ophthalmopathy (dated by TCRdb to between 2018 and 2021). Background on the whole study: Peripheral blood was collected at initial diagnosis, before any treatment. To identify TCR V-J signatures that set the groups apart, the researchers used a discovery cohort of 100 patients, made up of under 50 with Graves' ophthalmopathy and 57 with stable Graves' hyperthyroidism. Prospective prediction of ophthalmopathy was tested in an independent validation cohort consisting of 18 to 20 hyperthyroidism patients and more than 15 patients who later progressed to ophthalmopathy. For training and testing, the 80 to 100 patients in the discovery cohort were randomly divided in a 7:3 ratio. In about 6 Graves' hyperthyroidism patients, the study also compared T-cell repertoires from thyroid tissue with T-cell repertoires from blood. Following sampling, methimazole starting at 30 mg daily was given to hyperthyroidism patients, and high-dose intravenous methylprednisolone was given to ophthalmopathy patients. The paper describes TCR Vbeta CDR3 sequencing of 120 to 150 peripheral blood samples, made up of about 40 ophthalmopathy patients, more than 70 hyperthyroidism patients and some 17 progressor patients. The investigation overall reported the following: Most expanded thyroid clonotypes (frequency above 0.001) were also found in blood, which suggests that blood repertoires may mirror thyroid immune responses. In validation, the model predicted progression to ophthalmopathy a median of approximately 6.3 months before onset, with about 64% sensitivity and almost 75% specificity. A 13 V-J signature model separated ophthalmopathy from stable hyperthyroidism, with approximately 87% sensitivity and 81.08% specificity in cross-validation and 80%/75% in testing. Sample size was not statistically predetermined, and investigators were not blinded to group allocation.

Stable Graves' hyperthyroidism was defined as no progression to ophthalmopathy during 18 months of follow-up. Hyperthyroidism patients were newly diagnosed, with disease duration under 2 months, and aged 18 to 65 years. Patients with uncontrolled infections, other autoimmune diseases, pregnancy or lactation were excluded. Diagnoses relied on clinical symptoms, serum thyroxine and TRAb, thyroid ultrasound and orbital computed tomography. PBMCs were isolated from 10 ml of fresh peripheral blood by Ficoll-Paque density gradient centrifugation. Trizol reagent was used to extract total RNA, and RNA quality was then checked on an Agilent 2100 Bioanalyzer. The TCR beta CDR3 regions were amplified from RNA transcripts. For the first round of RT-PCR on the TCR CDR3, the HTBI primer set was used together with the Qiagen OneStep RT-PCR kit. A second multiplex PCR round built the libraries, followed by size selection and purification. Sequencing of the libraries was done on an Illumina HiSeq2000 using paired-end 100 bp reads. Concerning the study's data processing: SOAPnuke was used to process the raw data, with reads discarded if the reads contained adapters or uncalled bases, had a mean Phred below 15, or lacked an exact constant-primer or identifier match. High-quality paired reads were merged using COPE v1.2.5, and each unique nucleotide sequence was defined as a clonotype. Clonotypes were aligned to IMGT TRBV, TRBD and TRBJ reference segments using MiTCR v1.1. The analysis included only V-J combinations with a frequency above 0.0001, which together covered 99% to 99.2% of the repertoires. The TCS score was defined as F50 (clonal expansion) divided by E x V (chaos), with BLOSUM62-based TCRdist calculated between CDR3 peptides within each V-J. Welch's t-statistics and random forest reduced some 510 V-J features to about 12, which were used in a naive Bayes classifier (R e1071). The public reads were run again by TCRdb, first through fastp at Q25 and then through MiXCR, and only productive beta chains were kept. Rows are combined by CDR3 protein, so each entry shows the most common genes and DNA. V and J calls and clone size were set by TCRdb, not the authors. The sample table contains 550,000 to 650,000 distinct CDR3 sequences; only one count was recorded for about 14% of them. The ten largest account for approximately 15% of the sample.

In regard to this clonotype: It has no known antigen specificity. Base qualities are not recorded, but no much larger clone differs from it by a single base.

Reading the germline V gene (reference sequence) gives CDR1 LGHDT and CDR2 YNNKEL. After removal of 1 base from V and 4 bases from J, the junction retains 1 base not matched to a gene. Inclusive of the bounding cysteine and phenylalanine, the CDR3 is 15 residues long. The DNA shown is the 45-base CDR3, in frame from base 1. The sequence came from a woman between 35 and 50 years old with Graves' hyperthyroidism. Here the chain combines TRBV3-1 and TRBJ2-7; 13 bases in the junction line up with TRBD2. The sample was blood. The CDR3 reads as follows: CASSQGTSGRYEQYF. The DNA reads TGTGCCAGCAGCCAAGGGACTAGCGGGAGATACGAGCAGTACTTC.